A selection of T cell receptor beta chains follows, all from one sample in a study of blood T cells in healthy people across ages. One entry per CDR3 protein results from TCRdb running MiXCR on the 5' RACE reads. This table holds 1.5 million or so distinct CDR3 sequences, 42% found once. Source material: blood. The receptors were sampled from a woman in her late teens or twenties in good health. Both conserved end residues are part of each CDR3. A D gene is named only where the DNA matches it firmly. Part of the rows lack a size; the others show once, few, many or a class for expanded clones.

clone size	V gene	D gene	J gene	CDR3 length	CDR3 protein	CDR3 DNA
.	TRBV12-3/TRBV12-4	TRBD1	TRBJ2-7	13	CASSGYRGYEQYF	TGTGCCAGCAGTGGATACAGGGGCTACGAGCAGTACTTC
.	TRBV5-1	.	TRBJ2-5	16	CASSLEYGTRGNEQYF	TGCGCCAGCAGCTTGGAATATGGGACCAGGGGAAATGAGCAGTACTTC
many	TRBV7-3	TRBD1	TRBJ2-4	13	CASSPGTENIQYF	TGTGCCAGCAGCCCAGGGACAGAAAACATTCAGTACTTC
.	TRBV7-2	.	TRBJ1-5	14	CASSLLGVNQPQHF	TGTGCCAGCAGCTTATTAGGAGTAAATCAGCCCCAGCATTTT
few	TRBV28	.	TRBJ2-7	12	CTSSLGVSEQYF	TGTACCAGCAGTTTAGGGGTGTCCGAGCAGTACTTC
.	TRBV7-2	TRBD2	TRBJ2-7	15	CASSLIAGGSYEQYF	TGTGCCAGCAGCTTAATAGCGGGGGGGTCCTACGAGCAGTACTTC
.	TRBV7-9	TRBD2	TRBJ2-5	14	CASTLAGGKNEQYF	TGTGCCAGCACCCTAGCGGGAGGGAAGAATGAGCAGTACTTC
few	TRBV30	.	TRBJ2-7	12	CACRRGGYEQYF	TGTGCCTGCCGAAGGGGGGGGTACGAGCAGTACTTC
.	TRBV15	TRBD1	TRBJ2-7	15	CATSTVQGLPYEQYF	TGTGCCACCAGCACTGTACAGGGGCTACCCTACGAGCAGTACTTC
.	TRBV3-1	.	TRBJ1-3	15	CASSQEWQLGNTIYF	TGTGCCAGCAGCCAAGAATGGCAGCTTGGAAACACCATATATTTT
.	TRBV7-6	TRBD1	TRBJ1-2	18	CASSPSMRRDRRNYGYTF	TGTGCCAGCAGTCCTAGTATGCGCCGGGACAGGCGAAACTATGGCTACACCTTC
once	TRBV20-1	TRBD2	TRBJ2-1	13	CSEASGSLQEQFF	TGCAGTGAAGCGAGCGGGAGCCTCCAGGAGCAGTTCTTC
few	TRBV6-6	.	TRBJ2-7	15	CASSSEYRGPYEQYF	TGTGCCAGCAGTTCTGAATATCGGGGCCCCTACGAGCAGTACTTC
.	TRBV12-3/TRBV12-4	.	TRBJ2-5	14	CASSPGGARETQYF	TGTGCCAGCAGCCCTGGGGGGGCGCGGGAGACCCAGTACTTC
few	TRBV4-1	.	TRBJ1-5	16	CASSREHQAGNQPQHF	TGCGCCAGCAGCCGCGAACATCAGGCGGGCAATCAGCCCCAGCATTTT
.	TRBV14	.	TRBJ2-7	13	CASSPYGDYEQYF	TGTGCCAGCAGCCCTTATGGGGATTACGAGCAGTACTTC
few	TRBV18	.	TRBJ2-7	15	CASSVGGDGVYEQYF	TGTGCCAGCTCAGTCGGGGGTGACGGGGTCTACGAGCAGTACTTC
few	TRBV6-5	.	TRBJ1-2	16	CASSYSSTGPNYGYTF	TGTGCCAGCAGTTACTCGTCAACAGGTCCTAACTATGGCTACACCTTC
few	TRBV27	.	TRBJ1-4	13	CASSAATNEKLFF	TGTGCCAGCAGTGCTGCAACTAACGAAAAACTGTTTTTT
.	TRBV4-1	.	TRBJ2-3	20	CASSQDSGGGSGGRTDTQYF	TGCGCCAGCAGCCAAGACTCGGGTGGAGGTTCGGGGGGCCGCACAGATACGCAGTATTTT
few	TRBV4-1	.	TRBJ2-3	16	CASSLPKSQGEDTQYF	TGCGCCAGCAGCCTTCCGAAAAGCCAGGGTGAAGATACGCAGTATTTT
many	TRBV7-2	TRBD1	TRBJ2-6	16	CASSSQGPSGANVLTF	TGTGCCAGCAGCTCACAGGGGCCATCAGGGGCCAACGTCCTGACTTTC
once	TRBV6-5	TRBD1	TRBJ1-1	15	CASSYWGTENTEAFF	TGTGCCAGCAGTTACTGGGGGACAGAGAACACTGAAGCTTTCTTT
.	TRBV12-3/TRBV12-4	.	TRBJ1-5	14	CASSLARRNQPQHF	TGTGCCAGCAGTTTAGCTAGGCGGAATCAGCCCCAGCATTTT
few	TRBV7-3	TRBD2	TRBJ2-5	15	CASSLGGGLYNEQYF	TGTGCCAGCAGCTTAGGGGGGGGACTCTACAATGAGCAGTACTTC
.	TRBV24-1	TRBD2	TRBJ2-3	15	CATSLTGTITDTQYF	TGTGCCACCAGTCTGACCGGGACTATAACAGATACGCAGTATTTT
.	TRBV2	.	TRBJ2-5	13	CASIHTVKETQYF	TGTGCCAGCATCCATACAGTTAAAGAGACCCAGTACTTC